This is a list of T cell receptor beta chains from one sample in a study of blood T cell repertoires in COVID-19. The data were produced by immunoSEQ multiplex PCR, yet TCRdb's version contains in-frame clones alone and is incomplete. This repertoire shows about 140,000 clones, about 83% found once; its top ten account for under 6%. Material: peripheral blood. The receptors were sampled from a human donor in a cohort sampled during active COVID-19. Both conserved end residues are part of each CDR3. The order of the fields is clone size, V gene, J gene, CDR3 protein. Clone size is given for some rows only: seen once, a few or many times, or a class if the clone is expanded.

NA	TRBV2	TRBJ1-2	CASSVAEDYGYTF
NA	TRBV2	TRBJ2-5	CASSVTEETQYF
NA	TRBV3-1/TRBV3-2	TRBJ2-5	CASSQDPRETQYF
NA	TRBV6-5	TRBJ2-7	CASRHRTSSYEQYF
NA	TRBV4-3	TRBJ1-5	CASSQVGGLDQPQHF
NA	TRBV7-2	TRBJ2-5	CASSFSAGVPGETQYF
NA	TRBV6-6	TRBJ1-2	CASSTQASGYGYTF
NA	TRBV2	TRBJ2-1	CASSSGTSGGAYNEQFF
NA	TRBV19	TRBJ2-7	CASSIARDYEQYF
NA	TRBV5-1	TRBJ2-7	CASRPTGGINEQYF
NA	TRBV6-2/TRBV6-3	TRBJ2-5	CASSYSGGETQYF
NA	TRBV30	TRBJ1-2	CAWSETDSRVYGYTF
NA	TRBV7-3	TRBJ2-5	CASSELGASETQYF
NA	TRBV9	TRBJ2-7	CASSYGGGTYEQYF
NA	TRBV11-2	TRBJ1-2	CASSLDLGDGYTF
NA	TRBV7-2	TRBJ1-2	CASSSGTAYGYTF
NA	TRBV7-3	TRBJ2-1	CASSSQDRGALNEQFF
NA	TRBV6-5	TRBJ2-5	CASATRMRETQYF
NA	TRBV11-1	TRBJ2-7	CASSLQTGAYEQYF
NA	TRBV30	TRBJ1-2	CAWTIPGEHYGYTF
NA	TRBV6-4	TRBJ1-1	CASRERGSNTEAFF
NA	TRBV6-6	TRBJ2-7	CASSRSGAYEQYF
NA	TRBV7-2	TRBJ2-3	CASSSFTDTQYF
once	TRBV19	TRBJ2-7	CASKDSGVSYEQYF
NA	TRBV30	TRBJ1-1	CAWSGWRGINTEAFF
NA	TRBV7-2	TRBJ2-2	CASRLPGQINTGELFF
NA	TRBV19	TRBJ2-7	CASTPGPGVMFEQYF
NA	TRBV6-5	TRBJ2-3	CASRTPSGSTDTQYF
NA	TRBV4-3	TRBJ1-2	CASSQGPSRGDYGYTF
NA	TRBV3-1/TRBV3-2	TRBJ1-2	CASSHPRDSTYGYTF
NA	TRBV9	TRBJ1-6	CASSVKRNSPLHF
once	TRBV5-4	TRBJ1-1	CASSWGSEAFF
NA	TRBV2	TRBJ2-7	CASSPSGAIGSYEQYF
NA	TRBV6-5	TRBJ2-1	CATLGGSSYNEQFF